This T cell receptor (beta chain) comes out of a study of blood T cell repertoires in COVID-19. Study context: COVID-19 samples collected from the United States, Italy and Spain covered acute and convalescent phases. Sources were T cells, B-cell-depleted T cells, or PBMCs; the material itself was cDNA or gDNA.

How the authors handled the data: Estimates of nucleated cell counts were drawn from the amplification of reference gene primers. Clones were read by immunoSEQ multiplex PCR, and TCRdb kept only the in-frame ones, dropping some. V, J and clone size were drawn from that table, and D and trimming were deduced from the DNA. Among about 120,000 clones listed, 90% were seen once. V was shortened by 2 bases and J by 2 bases, with 9 bases between the two germline ends. CDR1 is KGHSH, CDR2 LQKENI, per germline. The CDR3 runs 14 residues. This clone was observed a single time. Seattle patient enrollment occurred during active infection, with longitudinal follow-up thereafter.

The chain uses TRBV18 and TRBJ1-1; D remains ambiguous. This sequence originates from an older woman with COVID-19, enrolled during active disease. The specimen sequenced was peripheral blood. The CDR3 region has the DNA TGTGCCAGCTCACCAAACCCGGGTAACACTGAAGCTTTCTTT. This encodes CASSPNPGNTEAFF.